The present T cell receptor beta chain was sequenced within a study of PD-1 blockade in classical Hodgkin lymphoma. General study findings and limits: Why repertoires differed is undefined; disease activity or prior therapy possibly contributed.

A note on this clone: The antigen remains unidentified.

Time point noted: newly diagnosed, previously untreated cHL patient sample. The V end lost 6 bases, the J end lost 3 bases, and 6 bases lay between the germline ends. CDR1 DFQATT and CDR2 SNEGSKA come from the germline V gene (reference sequence). This CDR3 contains 10 residues. Using immunoSEQ multiplex PCR, the repertoire was profiled, and TCRdb retains in-frame clones only, with some absent. The sample gives around 50,000 clones, roughly 88% of which show up once; nearly 5% is in the top ten. The sequenced material came from peripheral blood mononuclear cells (PBMCs). This clonotype originated in a human donor with classical Hodgkin lymphoma. This chain connects TRBV20-1 to TRBJ2-7; D is uncertain. The CDR3 sequence: CSARYYEQYF. The CDR3 DNA reads as TGCAGTGCCCGCTACTACGAGCAGTACTTC.